This T cell receptor (beta chain) stems from a study of blood T cell repertoires in COVID-19. In the original analysis: Reference gene primer amplification gave estimated nucleated cell counts. The repertoire was sequenced with immunoSEQ multiplex PCR; TCRdb's copy has only in-frame clones and lacks some. V, J and clone size reflect that table, while D and trimming were determined from the DNA. The sample lists 200,000 to 300,000 clones, approximately 86% occurring once. Losses at the gene ends were 3 bases for V and 6 bases for J; bases not matched to a gene: 6. Germline CDR1 and CDR2: SEHNR and FQNEAQ (reference sequence). This CDR3 comprises 14 residues.

The origin of this receptor is a human donor in a cohort sampled during active COVID-19. V gene TRBV7-9 combines with J gene TRBJ1-2; 8 bases line up with TRBD1. Material: peripheral blood. The CDR3 sequence is CASSFLDRVHGYTF. CDR3 sequence (DNA): TGTGCCAGCAGCTTCTTGGACAGGGTACATGGCTACACCTTC.